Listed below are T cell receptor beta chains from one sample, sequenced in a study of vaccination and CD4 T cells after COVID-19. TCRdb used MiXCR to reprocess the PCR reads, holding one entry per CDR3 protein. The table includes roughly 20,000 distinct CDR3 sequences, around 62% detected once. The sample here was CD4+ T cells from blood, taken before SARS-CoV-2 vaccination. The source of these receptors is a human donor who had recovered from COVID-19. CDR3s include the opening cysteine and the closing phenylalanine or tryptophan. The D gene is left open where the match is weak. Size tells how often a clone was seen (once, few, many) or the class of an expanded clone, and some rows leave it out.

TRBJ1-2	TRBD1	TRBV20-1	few	CSARDGTGYGYTF	TGCAGTGCTAGAGATGGGACAGGGTATGGCTACACCTTC
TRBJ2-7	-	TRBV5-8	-	CASSPRTALYEQYF	TGTGCCAGCAGCCCCCGGACGGCATTATACGAGCAGTACTTC
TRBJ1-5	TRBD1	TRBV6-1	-	CASSDDRGRNQPQHF	TGTGCCAGCAGCGACGACAGGGGACGAAATCAGCCCCAGCATTTT
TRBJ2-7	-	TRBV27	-	CASSLSRVAYEQYF	TGTGCCAGCAGTTTATCGAGGGTTGCCTACGAGCAGTACTTC
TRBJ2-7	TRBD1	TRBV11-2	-	CASRIPGQGSYEQYF	TGTGCCAGCAGGATACCGGGACAGGGTTCCTACGAGCAGTACTTC
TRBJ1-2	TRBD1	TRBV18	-	CASSRFPTGEGYTF	TGTGCCAGCTCACGATTCCCGACAGGGGAAGGCTACACCTTC
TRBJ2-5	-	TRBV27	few	CASSSLARETQYF	TGTGCCAGCAGTTCCCTAGCTCGAGAGACCCAGTACTTC
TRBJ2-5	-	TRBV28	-	CASGSGGETQYF	TGTGCCAGCGGATCCGGGGGTGAGACCCAGTACTTC
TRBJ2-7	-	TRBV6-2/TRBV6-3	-	CASQSQKLYEQYF	TGTGCCAGTCAATCCCAGAAACTCTACGAGCAGTACTTC
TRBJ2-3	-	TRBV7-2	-	CASSDSGTRADTQYF	TGTGCCAGCAGTGATTCGGGAACGAGGGCAGATACGCAGTATTTT
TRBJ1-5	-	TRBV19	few	CASIGQMNQPQHF	TGTGCCAGTATCGGACAGATGAATCAGCCCCAGCATTTT
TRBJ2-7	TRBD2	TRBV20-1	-	CSARAGGPYEQYF	TGCAGTGCTAGAGCGGGAGGGCCTTACGAGCAGTACTTC
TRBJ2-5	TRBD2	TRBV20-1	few	CSARDHSGRAVGMETQYF	TGCAGTGCTAGAGATCATAGCGGGAGGGCAGTTGGGATGGAGACCCAGTACTTC
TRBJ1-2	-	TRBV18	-	CASSEDRNYGYTF	TGTGCCAGCTCAGAGGACAGAAACTATGGCTACACCTTC
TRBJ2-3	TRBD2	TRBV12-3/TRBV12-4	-	CASRPGTSGGTDTQYF	TGTGCCAGCAGACCAGGGACTAGCGGAGGCACAGATACGCAGTATTTT
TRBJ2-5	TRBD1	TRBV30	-	CAWSRMLGTGGRETQYF	TGTGCCTGGAGTCGGATGCTCGGGACAGGGGGCAGGGAGACCCAGTACTTC
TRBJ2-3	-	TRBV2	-	CASSVEPGGTDTQYF	TGTGCCAGCAGTGTGGAACCGGGGGGCACAGATACGCAGTATTTT
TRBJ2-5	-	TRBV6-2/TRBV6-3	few	CASRRLERETQYF	TGTGCCAGCAGACGACTCGAGCGGGAGACCCAGTACTTC
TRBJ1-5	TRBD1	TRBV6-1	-	CASTNGQGIGNQPQHF	TGTGCCAGCACCAACGGACAGGGGATTGGCAATCAGCCCCAGCATTTT
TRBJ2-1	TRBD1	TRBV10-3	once	CAISESGQAEFF	TGTGCCATCAGTGAGTCAGGACAGGCAGAGTTCTTC
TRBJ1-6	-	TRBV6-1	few	CASSVGNSPVNSPLHF	TGTGCCAGCAGTGTAGGAAACTCTCCAGTTAATTCACCCCTCCACTTT
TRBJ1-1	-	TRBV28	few	CASSFIQGGGTEAFF	TGTGCCAGCAGTTTTATACAGGGCGGGGGGACTGAAGCTTTCTTT
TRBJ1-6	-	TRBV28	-	CASSFLEVSYNSPLHF	TGTGCCAGCAGTTTTCTCGAGGTCTCCTATAATTCACCCCTCCACTTT
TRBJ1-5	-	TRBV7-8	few	CASSTTRRGSNQPQHF	TGTGCCAGCAGCACGACCCGCAGGGGTAGCAATCAGCCCCAGCATTTT
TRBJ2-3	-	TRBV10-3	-	CAIKGLGSTDTQYF	TGTGCCATCAAGGGGCTGGGTAGCACAGATACGCAGTATTTT
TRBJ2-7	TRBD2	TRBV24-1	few	CATSDALAGEFNRQYF	TGTGCCACCAGTGATGCACTAGCGGGAGAATTCAATAGGCAGTACTTC
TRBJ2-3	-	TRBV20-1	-	CSASTGTQPSTDTQYF	TGCAGTGCTAGTACCGGGACTCAACCTAGCACAGATACGCAGTATTTT
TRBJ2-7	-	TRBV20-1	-	CSARMGLEQYF	TGCAGTGCTAGGATGGGGTTGGAGCAGTACTTC
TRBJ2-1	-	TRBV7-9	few	CASSLFSGNEQFF	TGTGCCAGCAGCTTATTTAGCGGCAATGAGCAGTTCTTC
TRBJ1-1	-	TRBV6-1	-	CASSLTGAEAFF	TGTGCCAGCAGCCTGACAGGCGCTGAAGCTTTCTTT
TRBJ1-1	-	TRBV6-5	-	CASSYGHRVNTEAFF	TGTGCCAGCAGTTACGGGCACAGGGTGAACACTGAAGCTTTCTTT
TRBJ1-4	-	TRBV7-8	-	CASSLAHNNEKLFF	TGTGCCAGCAGCTTAGCCCACAATAATGAAAAACTGTTTTTT
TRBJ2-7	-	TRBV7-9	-	CASSPTGVENALFYEQYF	TGTGCCAGCAGCCCGACGGGGGTGGAGAACGCTCTCTTCTACGAGCAGTACTTC
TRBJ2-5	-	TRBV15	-	CATGLGRSRTQYF	TGTGCCACCGGACTCGGGCGGTCCCGGACCCAGTACTTC
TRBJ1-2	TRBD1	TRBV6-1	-	CASSALTGVRYGYTF	TGTGCCAGCAGTGCCCTTACAGGGGTTAGGTATGGCTACACCTTC
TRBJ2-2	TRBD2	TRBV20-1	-	CSALRTSGRATGELFF	TGCAGTGCTCTAAGGACTAGCGGGAGGGCCACCGGGGAGCTGTTTTTT
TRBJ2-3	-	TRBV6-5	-	CASSYVGGGFTDTQYF	TGTGCCAGCAGTTACGTGGGAGGGGGATTCACAGATACGCAGTATTTT
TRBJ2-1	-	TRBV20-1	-	CSSRGSRIEQFF	TGCAGTTCCCGGGGGAGCAGGATTGAGCAGTTCTTC
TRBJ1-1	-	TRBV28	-	CASSSSLVGTEAFF	TGTGCCAGCAGTTCCTCCCTTGTGGGCACTGAAGCTTTCTTT
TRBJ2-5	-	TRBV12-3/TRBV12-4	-	CASSAGPQRGYQETQYF	TGTGCCAGCAGTGCGGGACCCCAACGGGGATACCAAGAGACCCAGTACTTC
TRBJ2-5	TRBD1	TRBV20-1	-	CSASHDRVSGETQYF	TGCAGTGCTAGTCATGACAGGGTCTCGGGGGAGACCCAGTACTTC
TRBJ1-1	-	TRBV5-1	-	CASSLGQGGTEAFF	TGCGCCAGCAGCTTGGGGCAGGGTGGCACTGAAGCTTTCTTT
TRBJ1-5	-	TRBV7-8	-	CASAGGPGQPQHF	TGTGCCAGCGCGGGGGGGCCCGGGCAGCCCCAGCATTTT
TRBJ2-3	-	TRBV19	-	CASSIGGGPVDTQYF	TGTGCCAGTAGTATCGGTGGAGGGCCTGTAGATACGCAGTATTTT
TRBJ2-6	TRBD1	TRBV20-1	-	CSAGTGAGANVLTF	TGCAGTGCCGGGACAGGGGCCGGGGCCAACGTCCTGACTTTC
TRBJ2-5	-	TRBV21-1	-	CASSKLERQGKGETQYF	TGTGCCAGCAGCAAACTCGAGCGTCAGGGAAAGGGGGAGACCCAGTACTTC
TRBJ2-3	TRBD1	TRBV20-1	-	CSAARQGIPTDTQYF	TGCAGTGCCGCCCGACAGGGGATACCCACAGATACGCAGTATTTT
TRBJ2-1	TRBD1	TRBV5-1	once	CASRNSGTGPNEQFF	TGCGCCAGCAGGAATTCCGGGACAGGCCCGAATGAGCAGTTCTTC